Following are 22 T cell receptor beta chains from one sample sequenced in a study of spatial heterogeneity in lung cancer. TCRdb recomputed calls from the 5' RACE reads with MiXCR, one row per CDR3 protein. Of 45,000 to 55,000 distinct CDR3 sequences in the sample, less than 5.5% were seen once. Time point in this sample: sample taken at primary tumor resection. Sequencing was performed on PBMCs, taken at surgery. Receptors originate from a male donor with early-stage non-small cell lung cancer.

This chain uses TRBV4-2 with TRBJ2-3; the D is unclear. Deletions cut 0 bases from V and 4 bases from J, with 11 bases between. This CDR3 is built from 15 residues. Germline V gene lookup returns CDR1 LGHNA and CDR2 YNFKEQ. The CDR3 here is CASSQDPGTSDTQYF. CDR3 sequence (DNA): TGTGCCAGCAGCCAAGATCCCGGAACATCAGATACGCAGTATTTT.

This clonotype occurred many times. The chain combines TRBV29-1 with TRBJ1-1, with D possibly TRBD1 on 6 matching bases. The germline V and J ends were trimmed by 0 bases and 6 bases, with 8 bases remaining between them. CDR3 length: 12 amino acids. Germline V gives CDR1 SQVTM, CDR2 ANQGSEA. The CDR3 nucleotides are TGCAGCGTTGAAGAAGACAGGCCTGAAGCTTTCTTT. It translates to CSVEEDRPEAFF. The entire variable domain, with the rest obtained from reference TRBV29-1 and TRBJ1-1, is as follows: SAVISQKPSRDICQRGTSLTIQCQVDSQVTMMFWYRQQPGQSLTLIATANQGSEATYESGFVIDKFPISRPNLTFSTLTVSNMSPEDSSIYLCSVEEDRPEAFFGQGTRLTVV.

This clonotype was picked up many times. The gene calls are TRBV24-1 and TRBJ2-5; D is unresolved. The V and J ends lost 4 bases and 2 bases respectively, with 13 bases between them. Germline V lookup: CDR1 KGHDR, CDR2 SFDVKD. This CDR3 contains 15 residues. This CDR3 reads CATSDPDGPQETQYF. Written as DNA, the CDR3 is TGTGCCACCAGTGACCCAGACGGTCCACAAGAGACCCAGTACTTC.

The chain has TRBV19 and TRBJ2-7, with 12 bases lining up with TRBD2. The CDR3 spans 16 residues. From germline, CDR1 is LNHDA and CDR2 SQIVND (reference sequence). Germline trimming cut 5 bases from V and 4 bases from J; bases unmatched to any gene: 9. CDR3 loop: CASSGSKTSGRYEQYF. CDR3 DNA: TGTGCCAGTAGTGGATCCAAGACTAGCGGGAGATACGAGCAGTACTTC.

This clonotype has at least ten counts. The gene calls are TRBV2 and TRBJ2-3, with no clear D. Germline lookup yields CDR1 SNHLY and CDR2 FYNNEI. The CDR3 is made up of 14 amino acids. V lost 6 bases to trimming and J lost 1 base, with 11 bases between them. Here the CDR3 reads CASSSGLGTDTQYF. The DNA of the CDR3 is TGTGCCAGCAGCTCCGGATTAGGCACAGATACGCAGTATTTT.

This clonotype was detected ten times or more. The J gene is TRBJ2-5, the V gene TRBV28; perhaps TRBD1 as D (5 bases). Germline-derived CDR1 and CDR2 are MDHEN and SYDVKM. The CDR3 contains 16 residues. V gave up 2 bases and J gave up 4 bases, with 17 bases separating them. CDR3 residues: CASSLSRALDLETQYF. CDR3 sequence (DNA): TGTGCCAGCAGTTTAAGCAGGGCCCTGGATTTAGAGACCCAGTACTTC.

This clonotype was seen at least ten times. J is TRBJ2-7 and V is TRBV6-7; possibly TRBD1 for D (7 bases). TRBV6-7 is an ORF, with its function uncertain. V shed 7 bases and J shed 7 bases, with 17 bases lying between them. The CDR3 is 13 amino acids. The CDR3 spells CASILKGAGEQYF. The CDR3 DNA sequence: TGTGCCAGCATTCTCAAGGGGGCGGGGGAGCAGTACTTC.

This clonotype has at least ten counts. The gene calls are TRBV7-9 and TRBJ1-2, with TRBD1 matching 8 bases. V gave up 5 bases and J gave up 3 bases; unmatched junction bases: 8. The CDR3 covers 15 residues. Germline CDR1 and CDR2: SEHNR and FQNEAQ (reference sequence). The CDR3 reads CASSPSGTGDYGYTF. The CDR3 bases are TGTGCCAGCAGCCCTTCCGGGACAGGTGACTATGGCTACACCTTC.

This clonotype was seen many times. CDR3 DNA sequence: TGTGCCAGCAGCCAAGAAGGGGCGGAGCAGTTCTTC. Translation gives CASSQEGAEQFF. The V and J genes are TRBV3-1 and TRBJ2-1, with D perhaps matching TRBD1 (5 bases). Trimming left V 0 bases short and J 10 bases short, with 7 bases between. The length of the CDR3 is 12 residues. Germline V gives CDR1 LGHDT, CDR2 YNNKEL (reference sequence).

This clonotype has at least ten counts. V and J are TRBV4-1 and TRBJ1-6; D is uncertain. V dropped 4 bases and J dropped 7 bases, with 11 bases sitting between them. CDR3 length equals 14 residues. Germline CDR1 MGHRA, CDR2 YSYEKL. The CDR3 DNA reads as TGCGCCAGCAGCCTCCCCCGGACCAATTCACCCCTCCACTTT. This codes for CASSLPRTNSPLHF.

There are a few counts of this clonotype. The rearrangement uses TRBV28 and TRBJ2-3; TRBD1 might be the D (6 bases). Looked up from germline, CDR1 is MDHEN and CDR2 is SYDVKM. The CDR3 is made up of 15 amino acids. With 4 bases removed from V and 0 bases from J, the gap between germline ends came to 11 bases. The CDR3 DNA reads TGTGCCAGCAGTTGGGACACTTTCAGCACAGATACGCAGTATTTT. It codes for CASSWDTFSTDTQYF.

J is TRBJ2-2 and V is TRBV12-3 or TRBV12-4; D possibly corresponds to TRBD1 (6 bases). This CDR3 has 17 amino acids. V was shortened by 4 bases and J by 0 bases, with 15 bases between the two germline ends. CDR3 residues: CASSSSVGQSNTGELFF. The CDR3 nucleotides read TGTGCCAGCAGTTCGTCGGTGGGACAATCGAACACCGGGGAGCTGTTTTTT.

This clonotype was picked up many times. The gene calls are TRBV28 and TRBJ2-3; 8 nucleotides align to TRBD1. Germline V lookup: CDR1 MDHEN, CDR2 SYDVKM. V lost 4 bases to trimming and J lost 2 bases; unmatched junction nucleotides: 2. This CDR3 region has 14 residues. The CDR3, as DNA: TGTGCCAGCAGTTCCAGGGGGCTCACAGATACGCAGTATTTT. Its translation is CASSSRGLTDTQYF.

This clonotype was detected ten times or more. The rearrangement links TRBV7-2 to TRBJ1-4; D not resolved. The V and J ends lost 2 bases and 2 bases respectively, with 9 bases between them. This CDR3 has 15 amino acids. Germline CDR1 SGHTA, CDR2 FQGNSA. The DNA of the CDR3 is TGTGCCAGCAGCTTAAGTGGGGTGACTAATGAAAAACTGTTTTTT. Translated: CASSLSGVTNEKLFF.

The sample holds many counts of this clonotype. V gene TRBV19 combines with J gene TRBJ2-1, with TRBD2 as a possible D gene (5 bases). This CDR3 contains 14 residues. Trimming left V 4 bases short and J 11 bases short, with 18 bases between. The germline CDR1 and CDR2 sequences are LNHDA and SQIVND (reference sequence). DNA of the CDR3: TGTGCCAGTAGTAGAGAGGGCCATCCTAGCCAGCAGTTCTTC. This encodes CASSREGHPSQQFF.

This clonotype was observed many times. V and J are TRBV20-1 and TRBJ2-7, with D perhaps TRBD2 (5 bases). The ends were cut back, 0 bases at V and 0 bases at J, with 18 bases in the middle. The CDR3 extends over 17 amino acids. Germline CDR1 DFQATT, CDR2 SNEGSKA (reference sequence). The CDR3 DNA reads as TGCAGTGCTAGAGAACGACCGAGGGCCGGCTACTCCTACGAGCAGTACTTC. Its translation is CSARERPRAGYSYEQYF.

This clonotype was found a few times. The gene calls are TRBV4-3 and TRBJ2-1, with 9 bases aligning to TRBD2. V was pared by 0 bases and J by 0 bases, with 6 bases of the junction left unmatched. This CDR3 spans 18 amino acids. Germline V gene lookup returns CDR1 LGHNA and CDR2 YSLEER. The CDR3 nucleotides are TGCGCCAGCAGCCAAGATTCTACTAGCGGGTCCTCCTACAATGAGCAGTTCTTC. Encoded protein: CASSQDSTSGSSYNEQFF.

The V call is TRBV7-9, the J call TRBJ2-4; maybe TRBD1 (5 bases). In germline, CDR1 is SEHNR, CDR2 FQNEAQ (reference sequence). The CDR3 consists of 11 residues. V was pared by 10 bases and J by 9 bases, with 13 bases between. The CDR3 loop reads CATQGLGIQYF. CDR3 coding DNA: TGTGCCACTCAGGGTTTGGGCATTCAGTACTTC.

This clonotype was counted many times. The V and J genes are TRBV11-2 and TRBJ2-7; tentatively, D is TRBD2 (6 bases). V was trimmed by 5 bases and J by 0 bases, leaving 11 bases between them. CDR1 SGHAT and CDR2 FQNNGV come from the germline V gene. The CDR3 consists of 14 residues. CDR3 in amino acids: CASSQGLLSYEQYF. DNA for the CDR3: TGTGCCAGCAGCCAGGGACTCCTCTCCTACGAGCAGTACTTC.

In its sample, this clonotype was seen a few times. CDR3 bases: TGTGCCAGCAGTTCAGGGGTAGGGGAGACCCAGTACTTC. It is translated as CASSSGVGETQYF. The V and J genes are TRBV7-2 and TRBJ2-5, with a weak D call TRBD1 (6 bases). CDR1 is SGHTA and CDR2 is FQGNSA in the germline V gene. Deletions cut 6 bases from V and 5 bases from J, with 13 bases between. This CDR3 comprises 13 residues.

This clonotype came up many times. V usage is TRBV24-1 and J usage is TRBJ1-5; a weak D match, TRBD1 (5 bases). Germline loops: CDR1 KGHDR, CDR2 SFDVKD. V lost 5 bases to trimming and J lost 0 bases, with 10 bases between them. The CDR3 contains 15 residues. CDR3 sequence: CATSADSYSNQPQHF. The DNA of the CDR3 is TGTGCCACCAGTGCCGACAGCTATAGCAATCAGCCCCAGCATTTT.

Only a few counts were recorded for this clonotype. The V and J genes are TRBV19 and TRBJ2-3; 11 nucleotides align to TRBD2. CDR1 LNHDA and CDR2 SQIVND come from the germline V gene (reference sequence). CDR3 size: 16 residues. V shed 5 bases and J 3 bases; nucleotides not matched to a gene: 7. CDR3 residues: CASSPKLAGVTDTQYF. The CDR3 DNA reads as TGTGCCAGTAGTCCTAAACTAGCGGGAGTGACAGATACGCAGTATTTT.